This T cell receptor beta chain is from a study of blood T cells in healthy people across ages. The CDR3 totals 13 residues. V lost 10 bases to trimming and J lost 2 bases, with 12 bases between them. Germline values: CDR1 MNHNY, CDR2 SVGAGI (reference sequence). The study, taken as a whole, reports: What prevented conclusive comparison of naive and antigen-experienced cells was that PBMCs were unsorted.

In this sample, this clonotype turned up a few times. Its specificity is not known. Using a J-beta primer mix together with a sample-barcoded 5' primer, a second PCR was run for roughly 7 to 12 cycles. At least 2.5 million CDR3-containing paired-end reads were obtained per sample. TCRdb independently ran MiXCR on the 5' RACE reads; one entry per CDR3 protein. The sample has roughly 640,000 distinct CDR3 sequences, about 30% seen once; the top ten hold roughly 14%. The gene calls are TRBV6-6 and TRBJ1-3, with D possibly matching TRBD1 (5 bases). The sequence derives from a woman at least 80 years old in good health. Material for sequencing was blood. DNA of the CDR3: TGTGCCACACGAGAGGGGACTGGAAACACCATATATTTT. Translating gives CATREGTGNTIYF.